These 11 T cell receptor beta chains were sequenced from one sample in a study of shared clonotypes between healthy human individuals. The table came from immunoSEQ multiplex PCR; TCRdb's copy has only in-frame clones and leaves some out. The sample carries over a million clones, around 97% recorded once. Sample: naive CD4+ T cells sorted from blood. The subset was: CD45RA+ positively selected. The receptors come from a man under 40 in good health.

This clone has just one count. This chain connects TRBV6-1 to TRBJ2-3, with 8 bases matching TRBD1. CDR1 is MNHNS, CDR2 SASEGT, per germline. Trimming at V came to 3 bases and at J to 3 bases, leaving 5 bases not matched to a gene. The CDR3 extends over 15 amino acids. The CDR3 DNA reads TGTGCCAGCAGTGAGTCAGGGGGCGGGACAGATACGCAGTATTTT. Protein sequence: CASSESGGGTDTQYF.

The chain has TRBV6-4 and TRBJ2-2, with TRBD1 matching 7 bases. Trimming cost V 4 bases and J 5 bases; bases outside gene matches: 1. The CDR3 covers 13 residues. Germline CDR1 is MRHNA and CDR2 is SNTAGT. Here the CDR3 DNA reads TGTGCCAGCAGTGCGGACAGGACCGGGGAGCTGTTTTTT. This translates into CASSADRTGELFF.

The chain couples TRBV10-2 to TRBJ1-5; 9 bases line up with TRBD1. Unmatched junction bases numbered 4, after V lost 7 bases and J lost 0 bases. Germline-derived CDR1 and CDR2 are WSHSY and SAAADI. The CDR3 runs to 15 residues. CDR3 bases: TGCGCCAGCAAGGGACAGGGACATAGCAATCAGCCCCAGCATTTT. Translated: CASKGQGHSNQPQHF.

The rearrangement joins TRBV6-6 to TRBJ1-4, with TRBD1 as a possible D gene (5 bases). Germline CDR1 reads MNHNY; CDR2 reads SVGAGI (reference sequence). The CDR3 covers 14 residues. With 5 bases removed from V and 8 bases from J, the gap between germline ends came to 15 bases. The CDR3 loop is CASSPRGVPEKLFF. CDR3 nucleotides: TGTGCCAGCAGTCCCCGGGGCGTTCCGGAAAAACTGTTTTTT.

Comment on this clone: The same CDR3 also results from other DNA sequences found in this sample. The chain employs TRBV5-4 and TRBJ2-1, with 10 positions matching TRBD2. Per the germline V gene, CDR1 is SGHNT and CDR2 is YYREEE (reference sequence). J lost 3 bases, V lost 4 bases, and 4 bases had no gene match. The CDR3 has 15 amino acids. CDR3 in amino acids: CASSRTSGNYNEQFF. The CDR3 nucleotides read TGTGCCAGCAGCAGAACTAGCGGGAACTACAATGAGCAGTTCTTC.

A single count supports this clone. The CDR3 spells CASSSRTSGHYEQYF. CDR3 DNA sequence: TGTGCCAGCAGTTCACGGACTAGCGGCCACTACGAGCAGTACTTC. V is TRBV27 and J is TRBJ2-7; the match to TRBD2 covers 10 bases. The CDR3 totals 15 residues. Trimming took 4 bases from V and 3 from J; bases not matched to a gene: 6. Germline V gene lookup returns CDR1 MNHEY and CDR2 SMNVEV (reference sequence).

As for this clone: One junction end disagrees with the germline gene, perhaps due to a read error. The chain is built from TRBV5-1 and TRBJ2-3, with TRBD2 matching 7 bases. The CDR3 has 15 residues. CDR1 is SGHRS and CDR2 is YFSETQ in the germline V gene. The CDR3 DNA is TGCTCCAGTGGGGGAGGGCTGACTAGCACAGATACGCAGTATTTT. This encodes CSSGGGLTSTDTQYF.

This clone was seen only once. The V and J genes are TRBV5-5 and TRBJ1-5; weak D call: TRBD1 (5 bases). The germline V gene encodes CDR1 SGHKS and CDR2 YYEKEE (reference sequence). The germline V and J ends were trimmed by 4 bases and 5 bases, with 13 bases remaining between them. This CDR3 region has 14 residues. The CDR3 here is CASSPVGGDQPQHF. The CDR3 bases are TGTGCCAGCAGCCCGGTGGGGGGGGATCAGCCCCAGCATTTT.

This CDR3 is CASSWGDRASTGELFF. CDR3 bases: TGCGCCAGCAGCTGGGGGGACAGGGCGAGCACCGGGGAGCTGTTTTTT. The chain employs TRBV5-1 and TRBJ2-2, with 9 bases that match TRBD1. Germline values: CDR1 SGHRS, CDR2 YFSETQ. J gave up 4 bases and V 3 bases, and 7 bases lay outside the gene matches. This CDR3 is built from 16 residues.

Notes on this clone: This specimen includes other DNA sequences encoding the same CDR3. This chain connects TRBV28 to TRBJ1-5; unclear D gene. The germline V gene encodes CDR1 MDHEN and CDR2 SYDVKM. The V end was cut by 4 bases, the J end by 4 bases, with 8 bases between. The CDR3 has 13 residues. The CDR3 sequence is CASSWDPNQPQHF. CDR3 nucleotide sequence: TGTGCCAGCAGTTGGGATCCAAATCAGCCCCAGCATTTT. Variable domain in full (rest from reference TRBV28 and TRBJ1-5): DVKVTQSSRYLVKRTGEKVFLECVQDMDHENMFWYRQDPGLGLRLIYFSYDVKMKEKGDIPEGYSVSREKKERFSLILESASTNQTSMYLCASSWDPNQPQHFGDGTRLSIL.

This chain connects TRBV18 to TRBJ1-1; 8 positions agree with TRBD1. The CDR3 is 15 amino acids. V shed 4 bases, J shed 1 base, and the junction held 5 bases outside the gene matches. Germline V lookup: CDR1 KGHSH, CDR2 LQKENI. The CDR3, as DNA: TGTGCCAGCTCACGCCTAGGACAGGGGAACACTGAAGCTTTCTTT. Its protein is CASSRLGQGNTEAFF.